Below, 22 T cell receptor beta chains from the same sample are listed, as sequenced in a study of OX40 agonist ivuxolimab in advanced cancers. The library was generated by the immunoSEQ multiplex PCR assay. TCRdb limited this immuneACCESS table to in-frame rearrangements with V and J called. A share of clones is missing; checked studies link under half to unresolved V genes, and the rest is unexplained. Counted in this sample were roughly 41,000 clones; over 75% of them appeared once. Roughly 56% of the sample rests with the top ten. This specimen consisted of CD4+ or CD8+ T cells sorted from blood, obtained in a trial of the OX40 agonist ivuxolimab. The receptors were gathered from an adult with an advanced solid tumor such as melanoma, head and neck, liver or kidney cancer.

V usage is TRBV5-6 and J usage is TRBJ2-6; TRBD2 is a possible D gene (6 bases). V was clipped by 4 bases and J by 4 bases, with 18 bases between them. CDR1 is SGHDT, CDR2 YYEEEE, per germline. This CDR3 has 17 amino acids. The CDR3 coding sequence is TGTGCCAGCAGCCCGGAGGGCTGGGGGTCCGGGGCCAACGTCCTGACTTTC. Encoded protein: CASSPEGWGSGANVLTF.

The rearrangement links TRBV11-2 to TRBJ1-4; TRBD1 is a possible D gene (5 bases). Looked up from germline, CDR1 is SGHAT and CDR2 is FQNNGV. Trimming shortened V by 5 bases and J by 8 bases, and 12 bases separated the two germline ends. The CDR3 extends over 13 amino acids. CDR3 protein: CASSARQSEKLFF. In DNA form, the CDR3 reads TGTGCCAGCAGCGCGCGACAGTCCGAAAAACTGTTTTTT.

The V gene is TRBV5-1, the J gene TRBJ2-1, with D possibly TRBD1 on 5 matching bases. Trimming took 0 bases from V and 9 from J, leaving 10 bases between them. The CDR3 extends over 13 amino acids. Germline V CDR1 and CDR2: SGHRS, YFSETQ. The CDR3: CASSLEQRGEQFF. The CDR3 DNA follows: TGCGCCAGCAGCTTGGAACAAAGGGGTGAGCAGTTCTTC.

This clone was recorded a few times. This sequence joins TRBV2 and TRBJ1-2; 8 bases fit TRBD1. Trimming took 6 bases from V and 4 from J; bases not matched to a gene: 7. The CDR3 contains 14 residues. CDR1 is SNHLY, CDR2 FYNNEI, per germline. The CDR3 DNA is TGTGCCAGCAGGAGGGGACAGGCGTCCTATGGCTACACCTTC. Its translation: CASRRGQASYGYTF.

The V and J genes are TRBV6-5 and TRBJ2-3; D is unclear. The V and J ends lost 0 bases and 0 bases respectively, with 1 base between them. The CDR3 consists of 13 residues. Looked up from germline, CDR1 is MNHEY and CDR2 is SVGAGI. The CDR3 reads CASSYSSTDTQYF. CDR3 DNA: TGTGCCAGCAGTTACTCCAGCACAGATACGCAGTATTTT.

The chain recombines TRBV18 with TRBJ2-3; TRBD2 agrees at 9 bases. The CDR3 totals 15 residues. J gave up 1 base and V 4 bases, and 3 bases lay outside the gene matches. Germline CDR1 and CDR2: KGHSH and LQKENI. CDR3 coding DNA: TGTGCCAGCTCACTTTGGACTAGCGGCACAGATACGCAGTATTTT. Its protein is CASSLWTSGTDTQYF. The variable domain in full, completed from reference TRBV18 and TRBJ2-3, reads NAGVMQNPRHLVRRRGQEARLRCSPMKGHSHVYWYRQLPEEGLKFMVYLQKENIIDESGMPKERFSAEFPKEGPSILRIQQVVRGDSAAYFCASSLWTSGTDTQYFGPGTRLTVL.

This chain joins TRBV11-2 and TRBJ2-1, with unresolved D. The CDR3 loop spans 12 amino acids. Germline CDR1 and CDR2: SGHAT and FQNNGV. The V and J ends lost 1 base and 10 bases respectively, with 8 bases between them. In DNA, the CDR3 is TGTGCCAGCAGCTTAGTAGCTTGGGAGCAGTTCTTC. It codes for CASSLVAWEQFF.

The V call is TRBV2, the J call TRBJ2-5; 12 bases are a match to TRBD1. Germline V gene lookup returns CDR1 SNHLY and CDR2 FYNNEI. The CDR3 contains 19 residues. V gave up 4 bases and J gave up 1 base; unmatched junction bases: 13. The CDR3 DNA is TGTGCCAGCAGTGGAGACCCGGGACAGGGGGCGATTTTCCAAGAGACCCAGTACTTC. Protein product: CASSGDPGQGAIFQETQYF.

J is TRBJ2-6 and V is TRBV6-1; possibly TRBD2 for D (6 bases). V lost 3 bases to trimming and J lost 2 bases, with 8 bases between them. The CDR3 length is 15 residues. The V gene's germline CDR1 is MNHNS and CDR2 SASEGT. The CDR3 bases are TGTGCCAGCAGTGAGTGGGGGGCTGGGGCCAACGTCCTGACTTTC. Protein: CASSEWGAGANVLTF.

This clone was detected once. The chain carries TRBV28 and TRBJ2-7; possibly TRBD2 for D (6 bases). Germline-derived CDR1 and CDR2 are MDHEN and SYDVKM. V was trimmed by 5 bases and J by 2 bases, leaving 16 bases between them. The CDR3 runs to 15 residues. In DNA, the CDR3 is TGTGCCAGCAGTCCCCAGTGGAGGGGCACCTACGAGCAGTACTTC. Translated, it gives CASSPQWRGTYEQYF.

This clone is a singleton in its sample. J is TRBJ2-6 and V is TRBV19; either TRBD1 or TRBD2 may supply D (6 bases each). The germline V gene encodes CDR1 LNHDA and CDR2 SQIVND (reference sequence). V gave up 4 bases and J gave up 4 bases, with 17 bases separating them. CDR3 length equals 17 residues. In nucleotides, the CDR3 is TGTGCCAGTAGTAAAATGGTCGGGGGCCGGGGGGCCAACGTCCTGACTTTC. This codes for CASSKMVGGRGANVLTF.

The V gene is TRBV4-1, the J gene TRBJ2-7, with D perhaps TRBD2 (6 bases). Germline V gene lookup returns CDR1 MGHRA and CDR2 YSYEKL. This CDR3 has 14 residues. Trimming left V 4 bases short and J 0 bases short, with 10 bases between. The CDR3 bases are TGCGCCAGCAGCCCCGGAGGGTTCTCCTACGAGCAGTACTTC. Translation gives CASSPGGFSYEQYF.

This clone was seen only once. The rearrangement uses TRBV5-8 and TRBJ2-5; TRBD2 is a possible D gene (5 bases). V was shortened by 4 bases and J by 13 bases, with 17 bases between the two germline ends. There are 12 residues in the CDR3. Germline V gene data show CDR1 as SGHTS and CDR2 as YDEGEE. The CDR3 nucleotides read TGTGCCAGCAGCATCGGACTGCTGGGTCCGTACTTC. Protein sequence: CASSIGLLGPYF.

V usage is TRBV18 and J usage is TRBJ1-2, with a tentative D call TRBD1 (6 bases). This CDR3 region has 15 residues. Trimming took off 2 bases at V and 8 bases at J, with 18 bases between the two ends. The germline CDR1 and CDR2 sequences are KGHSH and LQKENI. DNA of the CDR3: TGTGCCAGCTCACCATCGGGGGCGCGGGACTCCGGCTACACCTTC. Protein sequence: CASSPSGARDSGYTF.

CDR3 bases: TGTGCCAGCAGCTCCCAGGGCCCCGGTGGGGATACGCAGTATTTT. It encodes CASSSQGPGGDTQYF. The chain has TRBV7-9 and TRBJ2-3; D perhaps matches TRBD1 (5 bases). The CDR3 is 15 residues long. Germline assignment: CDR1 SEHNR and CDR2 FQNEAQ (reference sequence). V shed 4 bases and J shed 6 bases, with 17 bases lying between them.

This rearrangement joins TRBV6-6 to TRBJ2-5, with a possible D match to TRBD2 (7 bases). Germline CDR1 is MNHNY and CDR2 is SVGAGI (reference sequence). This CDR3 region has 14 residues. The germline V and J ends were trimmed by 0 bases and 5 bases, with 10 bases remaining between them. The CDR3 here is CASSYSRGGETQYF. Written as DNA, the CDR3 is TGTGCCAGCAGTTACTCTAGGGGGGGCGAGACCCAGTACTTC.

This clone has just a few counts. The V call is TRBV12-5, the J call TRBJ1-1; 9 bases agree with TRBD1. CDR3 size: 15 residues. After removal of 1 base from V and 6 bases from J, the junction contained 6 bases not matched to a gene. Germline values: CDR1 LGHNT, CDR2 FRNRAP. This CDR3 is CASGLAGTGFPEAFF. The CDR3 coding sequence is TGTGCTAGTGGTTTGGCCGGGACAGGGTTCCCTGAAGCTTTCTTT. The variable domain in full, with the rest retrieved from reference TRBV12-5 and TRBJ1-1, is DARVTQTPRHKVTEMGQEVTMRCQPILGHNTVFWYRQTMMQGLELLAYFRNRAPLDDSGMPKDRFSAEMPDATLATLKIQPSEPRDSAVYFCASGLAGTGFPEAFFGQGTRLTVV.

The chain combines TRBV11-3 with TRBJ1-2; D is unresolved. Germline CDR1 is SGHNT and CDR2 is YENEEA. The CDR3 spans 13 residues. Trimming removed 5 bases at V and 1 base at J, with 8 bases between. In DNA, the CDR3 is TGTGCCAGCAGCGTGGGATATAACTATGGCTACACCTTC. The encoded protein is CASSVGYNYGYTF.

In its sample, this clone was seen a few times. The J gene is TRBJ2-3, the V gene TRBV10-1; D may be TRBD1 (5 bases). Germline V gives CDR1 WNHNN, CDR2 SYGVQD (reference sequence). The CDR3 length is 14 residues. V was clipped by 3 bases and J by 2 bases, with 9 bases between them. The CDR3 loop is CASSDPGYTDTQYF. DNA of the CDR3: TGCGCCAGCAGTGACCCAGGGTACACAGATACGCAGTATTTT.

The rearrangement links TRBV4-3 to TRBJ1-3; tentatively, D is TRBD1 (5 bases). This CDR3 has 17 residues. Between the trimmed V and J ends, which lost 0 bases and 0 bases, there was a span of 12 bases. Germline V gene lookup returns CDR1 LGHNA and CDR2 YSLEER. Here the CDR3 DNA reads TGCGCCAGCAGCCAAGATCCCCCAGGGAGCTCTGGAAACACCATATATTTT. As protein: CASSQDPPGSSGNTIYF.

The chain is built from TRBV5-5 and TRBJ1-2; D gene unclear. Trimming pared 1 base from V and 6 bases from J, leaving 10 bases between. Germline V CDR1 and CDR2: SGHKS, YYEKEE (reference sequence). This CDR3 region has 13 residues. The CDR3 DNA follows: TGTGCCAGCAGCTTGTCGACGATTGATGGCTACACCTTC. This encodes CASSLSTIDGYTF.

The chain is built from TRBV5-4 and TRBJ2-7; TRBD2 matches 7 bases. The junction had 7 bases not matched to a gene; V was cut back by 7 bases and J by 0 bases. The CDR3 loop spans 14 amino acids. The V gene's germline CDR1 is SGHNT and CDR2 YYREEE (reference sequence). The CDR3 is CASHQRDSSYEQYF. CDR3 in DNA: TGTGCCAGCCATCAGCGGGACTCCTCCTACGAGCAGTACTTC.